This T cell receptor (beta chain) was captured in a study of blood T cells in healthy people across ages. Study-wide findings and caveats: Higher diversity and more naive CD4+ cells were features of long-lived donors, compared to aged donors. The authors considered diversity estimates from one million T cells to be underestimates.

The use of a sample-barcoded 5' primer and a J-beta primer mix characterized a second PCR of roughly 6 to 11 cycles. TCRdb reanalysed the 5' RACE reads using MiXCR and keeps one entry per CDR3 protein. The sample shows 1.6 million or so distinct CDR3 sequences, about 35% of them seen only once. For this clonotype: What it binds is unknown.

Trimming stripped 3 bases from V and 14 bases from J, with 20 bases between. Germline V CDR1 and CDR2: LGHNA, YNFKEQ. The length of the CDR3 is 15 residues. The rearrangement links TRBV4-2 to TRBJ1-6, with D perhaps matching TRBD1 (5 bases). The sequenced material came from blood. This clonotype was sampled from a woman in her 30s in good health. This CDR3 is CASSHGTARGSALHF. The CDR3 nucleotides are TGTGCCAGCAGCCACGGGACGGCCAGAGGATCAGCCCTCCACTTT.